These 5 T cell receptor beta chains share one sample of origin, sequenced in a study of T cells in Graves' hyperthyroidism and ophthalmopathy. Using RNA transcripts as the source, TCR beta CDR3 regions were amplified. In the first-round RT-PCR of the TCR CDR3, the HTBI primer set was used. Via MiXCR, TCRdb re-called the multiplex PCR reads, giving one row per CDR3 protein. The data contain around 250,000 distinct CDR3 sequences, about 15% of them singletons. Source material: blood. The origin of the receptors is a middle-aged woman with Graves' hyperthyroidism that later progressed to Graves' ophthalmopathy.

This chain uses TRBV6-7 with TRBJ2-6, with D unresolved. TRBV6-7 is an ORF, with its function uncertain. V gave up 7 bases and J gave up 0 bases, with 10 bases separating them. The CDR3 is made up of 15 amino acids. The CDR3 reads CASTQVLSGANVLTF. The CDR3 DNA sequence: TGTGCCAGCACTCAGGTCCTCTCTGGGGCCAACGTCCTGACTTTC.

This clonotype was counted many times. The chain has TRBV15 and TRBJ2-3; D gene uncertain. V lost 0 bases, J lost 6 bases, and 16 bases lay in between. This CDR3 region has 16 residues. Germline V gene lookup returns CDR1 LNHNV and CDR2 YYDKDF (reference sequence). CDR3 bases: TGTGCCACCAGCAGAGAAGCCCCCCAAGTTTTCGATACGCAGTATTTT. It specifies CATSREAPQVFDTQYF.

The rearrangement uses TRBV5-4 and TRBJ2-3; 8 bases map to TRBD1. Germline loops: CDR1 SGHNT, CDR2 YYREEE (reference sequence). The CDR3 length is 16 residues. V lost 3 bases to trimming and J lost 0 bases; unmatched junction nucleotides: 6. The CDR3 sequence is CASSYTDRASTDTQYF. Here the CDR3 DNA reads TGTGCCAGCAGCTATACGGACAGGGCCAGCACAGATACGCAGTATTTT.

This clonotype was observed at least ten times. The chain uses TRBV19 and TRBJ1-2, with TRBD1 as a possible D gene (5 bases). The length of the CDR3 is 15 residues. Per germline, CDR1 LNHDA and CDR2 SQIVND (reference sequence). The germline V and J ends were trimmed by 7 bases and 4 bases, with 19 bases remaining between them. The CDR3 sequence: CASTSTWDRLYGYTF. DNA of the CDR3: TGTGCCAGTACTTCAACCTGGGACCGACTCTATGGCTACACCTTC.

The sample holds many counts of this clonotype. V is TRBV19 and J is TRBJ1-6; 7 bases agree with TRBD1. CDR1 and CDR2 (germline): LNHDA, SQIVND (reference sequence). The CDR3 runs 14 residues. V was pared by 6 bases and J by 10 bases, with 9 bases of the junction left unmatched. The CDR3 sequence: CASRGTVENSPLHF. In DNA form, the CDR3 reads TGTGCCAGTAGAGGGACAGTTGAAAACTCACCCCTCCACTTT.